Presented here are 21 T cell receptor beta chains from one specimen sequenced in a study of CD8 T cells in ankylosing spondylitis. Whole-study results and caveats: Seemingly characteristic of ankylosing spondylitis blood was a TCR beta motif consisting of roughly 8 highly homologous variants.

No antigen is known for these receptors. Using its own MiXCR run on the 5' RACE reads, TCRdb lists one record per CDR3 protein. The sample yields roughly 700,000 distinct CDR3 sequences, 19% seen once. The sample taken for sequencing was blood, either unsorted or a sorted T cell fraction (not recorded which). The origin of the receptors is a male donor with ankylosing spondylitis.

This clonotype was recorded at least ten times. CDR3 DNA: TGCGCCAGCAGCTCCTCCGACGGGATAGTGGGCTACACCTTC. Translating gives CASSSSDGIVGYTF. This chain uses TRBV5-1 with TRBJ1-2; no reliable D call. CDR1 SGHRS and CDR2 YFSETQ come from the germline V gene. V was clipped by 3 bases and J by 8 bases, with 17 bases between them. The CDR3 contains 14 residues. Drawing the rest from reference TRBV5-1 and TRBJ1-2, the complete variable domain is KAGVTQTPRYLIKTRGQQVTLSCSPISGHRSVSWYQQTPGQGLQFLFEYFSETQRNKGNFPGRFSGRQFSNSRSEMNVSTLELGDSALYLCASSSSDGIVGYTFGSGTRLTVV.

The chain couples TRBV7-9 to TRBJ1-1; D is undetermined. Between the trimmed V and J ends, which lost 1 base and 0 bases, there was a span of 9 bases. The CDR3 is 15 residues long. The germline CDR1 and CDR2 sequences are SEHNR and FQNEAQ (reference sequence). CDR3 sequence reads: CASSLEVGVNTEAFF. CDR3 nucleotide sequence: TGTGCCAGCAGCTTAGAGGTTGGGGTGAACACTGAAGCTTTCTTT.

This chain links TRBV23-1 with TRBJ1-3, with D unclear. TRBV23-1 belongs to the ORF category, with a function that is uncertain. The CDR3 sequence is 15 residues long. V was trimmed by 7 bases and J by 0 bases, leaving 13 bases between them. CDR3: CASTLRQISGNTIYF. Written as DNA, the CDR3 is TGCGCCAGCACCCTACGGCAAATCTCTGGAAACACCATATATTTT.

The chain combines TRBV30 with TRBJ2-5; no definite D call. The CDR3 runs 13 residues. Germline lookup yields CDR1 GTSNPN and CDR2 SVGIG (reference sequence). The ends were cut back, 3 bases at V and 5 bases at J, with 13 bases in the middle. This chain's CDR3 is CAWSTILTETQYF. In DNA form, the CDR3 reads TGTGCCTGGAGCACCATCCTCACGGAGACCCAGTACTTC.

The chain uses TRBV16 and TRBJ2-7; D possibly corresponds to TRBD2 (6 bases). The CDR3 is made up of 14 amino acids. Between the trimmed V and J ends, which lost 5 bases and 6 bases, there was a span of 17 bases. CDR1 KGHSY and CDR2 FQNENV come from the germline V gene. The CDR3 region is CASSLRETISEQYF. CDR3 sequence (DNA): TGTGCCAGCAGCTTACGGGAGACTATTAGCGAGCAGTACTTC.

The rearrangement uses TRBV5-1 and TRBJ2-1; no firm D call. The CDR3 contains 14 residues. V gave up 4 bases and J gave up 5 bases, with 13 bases separating them. Germline loops: CDR1 SGHRS, CDR2 YFSETQ. CDR3 region: CASSQGWIDNEQFF. The CDR3 nucleotides are TGCGCCAGCAGCCAAGGGTGGATTGACAATGAGCAGTTCTTC.

The chain is built from TRBV12-3 or TRBV12-4 and TRBJ1-2; no clear D. The CDR3 length is 13 residues. V was trimmed by 3 bases and J by 2 bases, leaving 7 bases between them. CDR3 nucleotides: TGTGCCAGCAGTTTGATTGGAAACTATGGCTACACCTTC. This codes for CASSLIGNYGYTF.

V gene TRBV12-3 or TRBV12-4 combines with J gene TRBJ1-2; 7 nucleotides line up with TRBD1. V shed 5 bases, J shed 12 bases, and the junction held 6 bases outside the gene matches. The CDR3 is made up of 11 amino acids. CDR3 amino acids: CASSTGTDNTF. CDR3 nucleotides: TGTGCCAGCAGTACCGGGACAGATAACACCTTC.

The chain is built from TRBV29-1 and TRBJ1-1; D not resolved. The CDR3 consists of 11 residues. Germline values: CDR1 SQVTM, CDR2 ANQGSEA. The ends were cut back, 7 bases at V and 1 base at J, with 7 bases in the middle. The CDR3 DNA follows: TGCAGCGCCAAGGGGAACACTGAAGCTTTCTTT. Translated: CSAKGNTEAFF.

This clonotype turned up a few times. The V call is TRBV12-3 or TRBV12-4, the J call TRBJ1-4; unclear D gene. V gave up 5 bases and J gave up 3 bases, with 13 bases separating them. This CDR3 is built from 15 residues. CDR3 sequence: CASSADGISNEKLFF. The CDR3 bases are TGTGCCAGCAGTGCGGACGGTATCTCTAATGAAAAACTGTTTTTT.

The chain uses TRBV7-9 and TRBJ2-7, with 12 bases fitting TRBD2. V shed 1 base, J shed 3 bases, and the junction held 1 base outside the gene matches. Germline assignment: CDR1 SEHNR and CDR2 FQNEAQ (reference sequence). The CDR3 is 15 residues long. CDR3 DNA sequence: TGTGCCAGCAGCTTAGGGACTAGCGGGGACTACGAGCAGTACTTC. Translated: CASSLGTSGDYEQYF.

The rearrangement uses TRBV28 and TRBJ2-5; 8 nucleotides agree with TRBD2. V trimming: 3 bases; J trimming: 1 base; junction bases outside the gene matches: 4. Germline CDR1 MDHEN, CDR2 SYDVKM. The CDR3 has 15 residues. The CDR3 DNA reads TGTGCCAGCAGTTTGACTAGCGTAGGCCAAGAGACCCAGTACTTC. Protein sequence: CASSLTSVGQETQYF.

This clonotype was detected only a few times. The chain uses TRBV11-2 and TRBJ2-6; TRBD1 aligns across 11 bases. Germline V lookup: CDR1 SGHAT, CDR2 FQNNGV. V dropped 2 bases and J dropped 1; count of bases not matched to a gene: 7. The CDR3 covers 19 residues. The CDR3 reads CASSLRRTGGDSGANVLTF. The CDR3 DNA is TGTGCCAGCAGCTTAAGGCGGACAGGGGGCGATTCTGGGGCCAACGTCCTGACTTTC.

The chain has TRBV4-2 and TRBJ2-1; D not resolved. Per the germline V gene, CDR1 is LGHNA and CDR2 is YNFKEQ. The CDR3 sequence is 16 residues long. Trimming took off 3 bases at V and 5 bases at J, with 17 bases between the two ends. The CDR3 region has the DNA TGTGCCAGCAGCCACGAGGCTACTTTTCTCAACAATGAGCAGTTCTTC. Translated, it gives CASSHEATFLNNEQFF.

This clonotype was seen a handful of times. This chain links TRBV20-1 with TRBJ2-7; a weak D match, TRBD1 (5 bases). The CDR3 extends over 13 amino acids. Looked up from germline, CDR1 is DFQATT and CDR2 is SNEGSKA (reference sequence). The ends were cut back, 3 bases at V and 0 bases at J, with 9 bases in the middle. The CDR3 region is CSARGLVSYEQYF. The CDR3 DNA follows: TGCAGTGCTAGGGGGCTAGTCTCCTACGAGCAGTACTTC.

The V gene is TRBV29-1, the J gene TRBJ2-1; TRBD2 matches 11 bases. Germline V gene lookup returns CDR1 SQVTM and CDR2 ANQGSEA. The V segment lost 4 bases and the J segment 9 bases; nucleotides outside the gene matches: 5. This CDR3 is 13 amino acids long. DNA for the CDR3: TGCAGCGTTGTGCTAGCGGGAGGAGCTGAGCAGTTCTTC. Protein sequence: CSVVLAGGAEQFF.

The genes are TRBV24-1 and TRBJ2-1; 8 bases are a match to TRBD2. Trimming removed 4 bases from V and 4 bases from J; junction bases left unmatched: 8. Germline V lookup: CDR1 KGHDR, CDR2 SFDVKD. CDR3 length equals 16 residues. CDR3 bases: TGTGCCACCAGTGAGGCCTCCGCGGGAGGTTACAATGAGCAGTTCTTC. It encodes CATSEASAGGYNEQFF.

V gene TRBV5-1 combines with J gene TRBJ1-2, with D unresolved. The CDR3 is 14 amino acids. V was pared by 0 bases and J by 1 base, with 7 bases between. Germline V gene lookup returns CDR1 SGHRS and CDR2 YFSETQ. CDR3 amino acids: CASSLVEGNYGYTF. For the CDR3, the DNA is TGCGCCAGCAGCTTGGTGGAGGGTAACTATGGCTACACCTTC.

The chain carries TRBV4-1 and TRBJ2-7; 8 nucleotides agree with TRBD2. The V gene's germline CDR1 is MGHRA and CDR2 YSYEKL. The CDR3 totals 18 residues. Trimming at V came to 1 base and at J to 0 bases, leaving 11 bases not matched to a gene. CDR3 sequence reads: CASSQGGAGGPSSYEQYF. The CDR3 nucleotides are TGCGCCAGCAGCCAAGGCGGCGCGGGGGGTCCAAGCTCCTACGAGCAGTACTTC.

The V and J genes are TRBV18 and TRBJ1-1; no clear D gene. The CDR3 covers 14 residues. The germline CDR1 and CDR2 sequences are KGHSH and LQKENI. V was trimmed by 3 bases and J by 7 bases, leaving 15 bases between them. CDR3 coding DNA: TGTGCCAGCTCACCCCAGGAGTCGTGGGTTGAAGCTTTCTTT. It specifies CASSPQESWVEAFF.

The V gene is TRBV6-2 or TRBV6-3, the J gene TRBJ1-2; TRBD1 is a possible D gene (6 bases). V lost 3 bases, J lost 1 base, and 18 bases lay in between. CDR3 length: 17 amino acids. Germline CDR1 is MNHEY and CDR2 is SVGEGT. CDR3 region: CASSYHRDTYLNYGYTF. CDR3 coding DNA: TGTGCCAGCAGTTATCACCGGGACACCTACCTTAACTATGGCTACACCTTC.